The 8 T cell receptor beta chains given below trace back to one sample, sequenced in a study of PD-1 blockade in classical Hodgkin lymphoma. Brentuximab vedotin exposure varied among the patients, all of whom had relapsed after autologous stem cell transplantation. Magnetic negative selection was used to purify CD4+ T cells from thawed PBMCs. The table came from immunoSEQ multiplex PCR; TCRdb's copy has only in-frame clones and leaves some out. The table records 10,000 to 15,000 clones, almost 90% of them present only once. The sample in question was CD4+ T cells from blood, obtained at baseline. These receptors were collected from a human donor with classical Hodgkin lymphoma.

The CDR3 nucleotides read TGCGCCAGCAGCCCCATCAAAGCGGGAGCCCACGAGCAGTACTTC. As protein: CASSPIKAGAHEQYF. V and J are TRBV5-1 and TRBJ2-7; 8 bases map to TRBD2. Germline trimming cut 4 bases from V and 5 bases from J; bases unmatched to any gene: 11. The CDR3 runs 15 residues. Germline V CDR1 and CDR2: SGHRS, YFSETQ.

The chain couples TRBV7-9 to TRBJ1-3; TRBD1 is a possible D gene (5 bases). Trimming removed 5 bases from V and 0 bases from J, with 17 bases in between. The length of the CDR3 is 17 residues. The V gene's germline CDR1 is SEHNR and CDR2 FQNEAQ (reference sequence). CDR3 DNA: TGTGCCAGCAGCCTAACACCACAGGTCCGCTCTGGAAACACCATATATTTT. Translated, it gives CASSLTPQVRSGNTIYF.

The V gene is TRBV18, the J gene TRBJ2-1; possibly TRBD2 for D (6 bases). This CDR3 contains 17 residues. Germline V gives CDR1 KGHSH, CDR2 LQKENI. Trimming cost V 0 bases and J 2 bases, with 14 bases left between them. DNA of the CDR3: TGTGCCAGCTCACCACCTACGGGGGTTAATACCTACAATGAGCAGTTCTTC. It translates to CASSPPTGVNTYNEQFF.

The genes are TRBV18 and TRBJ1-3, with 7 bases lining up with TRBD1. The CDR3 length is 15 residues. Trimming took 3 bases from V and 2 from J; bases not matched to a gene: 4. The germline V gene has CDR1 KGHSH and CDR2 LQKENI. The CDR3 DNA follows: TGTGCCAGCTCACCCTTTGACAGGGCTGGAAACACCATATATTTT. This encodes CASSPFDRAGNTIYF.

The chain joins TRBV5-1 to TRBJ1-2; D is possibly TRBD1 (5 bases). This CDR3 is 16 amino acids long. Trimming cost V 1 base and J 6 bases, with 19 bases left between them. CDR1 SGHRS and CDR2 YFSETQ come from the germline V gene. The CDR3 here is CASSLWQGSRSDGYTF. The CDR3, as DNA: TGCGCCAGCAGCTTGTGGCAGGGAAGCCGATCGGATGGCTACACCTTC.

This CDR3 is CASSLVAGGDNEQFF. The DNA of the CDR3 is TGCGCCAGCAGCTTGGTAGCGGGAGGGGACAATGAGCAGTTCTTC. The rearrangement joins TRBV5-1 to TRBJ2-1; 11 positions agree with TRBD2. Unmatched junction bases numbered 1, after V lost 0 bases and J lost 5 bases. This CDR3 is 15 amino acids long. Germline V gene lookup returns CDR1 SGHRS and CDR2 YFSETQ.

The chain joins TRBV13 to TRBJ2-1, with a tentative D call TRBD1 (5 bases). CDR1 and CDR2 from the germline V gene are PRHDT and FYEKMQ (reference sequence). CDR3 length: 15 residues. Trimming removed 2 bases at V and 2 bases at J, with 10 bases between. CDR3 in DNA: TGTGCCAGCAGCTTATATTGGGGCACCTACAATGAGCAGTTCTTC. Translated, it gives CASSLYWGTYNEQFF.

The rearrangement links TRBV7-5 to TRBJ1-2; the table calls TRBD1, which could not be checked here. TRBV7-5 constitutes a pseudogene. This CDR3 spans 17 amino acids. CDR3 region: CASPSPGQLLTNYGYTF. CDR3 sequence (DNA): TGTGCCAGCCCAAGTCCCGGACAGTTATTAACTAACTATGGCTACACCTTC.